This T cell receptor (beta chain) was sequenced for a study of PD-1 blockade in classical Hodgkin lymphoma. The CDR3 is 11 amino acids. The V end was cut by 8 bases, the J end by 5 bases, with 6 bases between. The V gene's germline CDR1 is SNHLY and CDR2 FYNNEI. The repertoire was sequenced with immunoSEQ multiplex PCR; TCRdb's copy has only in-frame clones and lacks some. Here the sample spans tens of thousands of clones, approximately 94% being singletons. Concerning this clone: Its antigen is undetermined.

Time point indicated: newly diagnosed, previously untreated cHL patient sample. Comparators were PBMCs taken from newly diagnosed, untreated classical Hodgkin lymphoma. Study results and caveats: Reported findings placed baseline TCR diversity lower in newly diagnosed patients (compared with healthy donors). Prior therapy or disease activity may underlie the repertoire differences, whose causes remain undefined.

The clonotype was recovered from a human donor with classical Hodgkin lymphoma. V usage is TRBV2 and J usage is TRBJ1-4; unclear D gene. Sequencing input: peripheral blood mononuclear cells (PBMCs). CDR3 sequence reads: CASVRNEKLFF. The CDR3 bases are TGTGCCAGCGTCCGCAATGAAAAACTGTTTTTT.